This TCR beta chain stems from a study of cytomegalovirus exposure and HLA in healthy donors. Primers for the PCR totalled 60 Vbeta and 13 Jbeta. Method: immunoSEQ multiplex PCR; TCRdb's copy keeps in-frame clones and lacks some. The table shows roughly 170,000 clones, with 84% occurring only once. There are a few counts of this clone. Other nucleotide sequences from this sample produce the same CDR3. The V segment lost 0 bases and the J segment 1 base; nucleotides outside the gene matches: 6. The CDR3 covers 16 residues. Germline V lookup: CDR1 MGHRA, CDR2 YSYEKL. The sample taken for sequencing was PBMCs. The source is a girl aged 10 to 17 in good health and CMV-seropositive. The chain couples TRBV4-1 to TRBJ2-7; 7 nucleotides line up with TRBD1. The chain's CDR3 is CASSQEGTGQSYEQYF. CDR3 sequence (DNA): TGCGCCAGCAGCCAAGAAGGTACGGGACAGTCCTACGAGCAGTACTTC.